What follows describes a single TCR beta chain. The data were obtained in a study of cytomegalovirus exposure and HLA in healthy donors. Donors counted as nominally healthy when sampled, yet unrecorded immune exposures were likely. Primers included in the PCR were 60 Vbeta and 13 Jbeta primers. Only in-frame clones appear in the TCRdb table, and some are missing; sequencing was by immunoSEQ multiplex PCR. The top ten hold approximately 4.4% of the sample, which has 150,000 to 250,000 clones, 79% seen once. This sequence originates from a woman aged 25 to 45 in good health and CMV-seropositive. Sample: PBMCs.

CDR3 in amino acids: CASSLGIAGDTQYF. In nucleotides, the CDR3 is TGTGCCAGCAGCCTAGGGATAGCGGGGGATACGCAGTATTTT. The chain carries TRBV6-5 and TRBJ2-3; 8 bases are shared with TRBD2. The CDR3 consists of 14 residues. Germline V CDR1 and CDR2: MNHEY, SVGAGI. With V trimmed by 6 bases and J by 6 bases, 8 bases remained unmatched.